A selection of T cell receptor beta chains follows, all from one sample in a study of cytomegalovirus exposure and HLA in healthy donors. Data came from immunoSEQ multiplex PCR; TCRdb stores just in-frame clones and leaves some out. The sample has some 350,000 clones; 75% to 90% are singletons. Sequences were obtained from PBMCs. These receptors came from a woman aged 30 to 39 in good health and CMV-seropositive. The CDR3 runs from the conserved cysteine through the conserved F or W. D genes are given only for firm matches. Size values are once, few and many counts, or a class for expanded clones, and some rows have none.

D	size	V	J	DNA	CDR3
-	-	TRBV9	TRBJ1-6	TGTGCCAGCAGCGCTGGTTTGGGGGCCAGCGATAATTCACCCCTCCACTTT	CASSAGLGASDNSPLHF
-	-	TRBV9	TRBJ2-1	TGTGCCAGCAGCGTAGCCCTATGGAATGAGCAGTTCTTC	CASSVALWNEQFF
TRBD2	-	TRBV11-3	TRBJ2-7	TGTGCCAGCAGCTTAGGACTTGGACTAGCAGGAACGAATAACTCCTACGAGCAGTACTTC	CASSLGLGLAGTNNSYEQYF
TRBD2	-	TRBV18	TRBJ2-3	TGTGCCAGCTCACCGGGACTAGCGGGAGAGTTGGGCACAGATACGCAGTATTTT	CASSPGLAGELGTDTQYF
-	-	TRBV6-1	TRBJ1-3	TGTGCCAGCAATGATCAGCCATCGACCATATATTTT	CASNDQPSTIYF
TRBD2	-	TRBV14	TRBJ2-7	TGTGCCAGCAGCCCGCCAGGGGTAGCGGGAGTCACCAGCTCCTACGAGCAGTACTTC	CASSPPGVAGVTSSYEQYF
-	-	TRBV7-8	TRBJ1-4	TGTGCCAGCAGCTTAGTGGCGGGTCATAATGAAAAACTGTTTTTT	CASSLVAGHNEKLFF
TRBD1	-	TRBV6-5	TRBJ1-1	TGTGCCAGCAGCCACAGGGGCTCTGAAGCTTTCTTT	CASSHRGSEAFF
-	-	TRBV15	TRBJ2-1	TGTGCCACCAGCAGAGAGAATGAGCAGTTCTTC	CATSRENEQFF
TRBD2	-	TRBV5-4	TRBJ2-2	TGTGCCAGCAGCAATTGGCGGGGGGGTAGCACCGGGGAGCTGTTTTTT	CASSNWRGGSTGELFF
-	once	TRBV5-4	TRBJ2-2	TGTGCCAGCAGCTTAGGAGGACTATCGAACACCGGGGAGCTGTTTTTT	CASSLGGLSNTGELFF
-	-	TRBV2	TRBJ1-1	TGTGCCAGCAGTGAAGCGTACAGGTCCGGGACTGAAGCTTTCTTT	CASSEAYRSGTEAFF
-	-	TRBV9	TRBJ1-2	TGTGCCAGCAGCGTAGGTGTTGGTGATGGCTACACCTTC	CASSVGVGDGYTF
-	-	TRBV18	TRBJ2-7	TGTGCCAGCTCACCACCGGTCCAAGCATCCTACGAGCAGTACTTC	CASSPPVQASYEQYF
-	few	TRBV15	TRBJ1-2	TGTGCCACCAGCAATCGGGACGCCGGCTACACCTTC	CATSNRDAGYTF
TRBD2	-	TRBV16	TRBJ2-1	TGTGCCAGCAGCCAATTGACTAGCGGTTCCTACAATGAGCAGTTCTTC	CASSQLTSGSYNEQFF
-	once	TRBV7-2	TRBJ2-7	TGTGCCAGCAGCTTAACACCCTCGGTCGGGGAGCAGTACTTC	CASSLTPSVGEQYF
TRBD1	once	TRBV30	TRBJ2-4	TGTGCCTGGAGTACAGGGGGCCGGGTGGAAAACATTCAGTACTTC	CAWSTGGRVENIQYF
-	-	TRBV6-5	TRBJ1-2	TGTGCCAGCAGTAAGACATACAACTATGGCTACACCTTC	CASSKTYNYGYTF
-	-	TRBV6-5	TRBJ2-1	TGTGCCAGCAGTTATCGGGATTCCGGTGAGCAGTTCTTC	CASSYRDSGEQFF
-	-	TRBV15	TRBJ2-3	TGTGCCACCAGCAGAGTCGTAGCCGCTACGCAGTATTTT	CATSRVVAATQYF
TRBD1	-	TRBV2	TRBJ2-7	TGTGCCAGCTCGAGGCTGACAGGGGCCTACGAGCAGTACTTC	CASSRLTGAYEQYF
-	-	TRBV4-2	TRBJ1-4	TGTGCCAGCAGCCAAGGTGGGGGCGACGAAAAACTGTTTTTT	CASSQGGGDEKLFF
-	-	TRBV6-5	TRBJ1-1	TGTGCCAGCAGTCCTCGGTCGGACAGGAACACTGAAGCTTTCTTT	CASSPRSDRNTEAFF
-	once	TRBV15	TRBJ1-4	TGTGCCACCAGCAGAGGAGGGACAACCGGTGAAAAACTGTTTTTT	CATSRGGTTGEKLFF
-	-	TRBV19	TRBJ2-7	TGTGCCAGTAGTAACTTGGGGGTCAAGGGCGAGCAGTACTTC	CASSNLGVKGEQYF
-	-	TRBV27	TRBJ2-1	TGTGCCAGCGGTATGTACAATGAGCAGTTCTTC	CASGMYNEQFF
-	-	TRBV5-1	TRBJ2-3	TGCGCCAGCAGCTTGGATGCCAAAGATACGCAGTATTTT	CASSLDAKDTQYF
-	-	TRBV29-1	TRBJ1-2	TGCAGCGTTGGTCCGCATAACTATGGCTACACCTTC	CSVGPHNYGYTF
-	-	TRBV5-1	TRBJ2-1	TGCGCCAGCAGCATAATGCCATCGGGGGATGAGCAGTTCTTC	CASSIMPSGDEQFF
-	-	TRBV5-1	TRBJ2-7	TGCGCCAGCAGCTTGGCCGGAGGGTTAGGGGAGCAGTACTTC	CASSLAGGLGEQYF
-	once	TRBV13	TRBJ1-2	TGTGCCAGCAGCTTAGGCCGAGACCTCCGCTATGGCTACACCTTC	CASSLGRDLRYGYTF
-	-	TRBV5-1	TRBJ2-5	TGCGCCAGCAGCGGGGGACTTGGGAACCAAGAGACCCAGTACTTC	CASSGGLGNQETQYF
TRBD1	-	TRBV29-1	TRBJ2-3	TGCAGCGCAAAGGGGGACAGACGCACAGATACGCAGTATTTT	CSAKGDRRTDTQYF
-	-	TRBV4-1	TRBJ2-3	TGCGCCAGCAGCCAATACACAGATACGCAGTATTTT	CASSQYTDTQYF
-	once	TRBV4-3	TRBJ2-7	TGCGCCAGCAGCCAAGTTAGGACTCCCGGGGCCGAGCAGTACTTC	CASSQVRTPGAEQYF
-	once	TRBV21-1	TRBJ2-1	TGTGCCAGCAGCAAAGGTCTAGCGGGAGTTAACTGGGATGAGCAGTTCTTC	CASSKGLAGVNWDEQFF
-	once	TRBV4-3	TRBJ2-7	TGCGCCAGCAGCCAAGATCCGGGATCCTACTCCTACGAGCAGTACTTC	CASSQDPGSYSYEQYF
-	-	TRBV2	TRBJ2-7	TGTGCCAGCAGTGAGGGACCAGGATACGAGCAGTACTTC	CASSEGPGYEQYF
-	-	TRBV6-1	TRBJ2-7	TGTGCCAGCAGTGTCCAGGGGGGACTCGTCTACGAGCAGTACTTC	CASSVQGGLVYEQYF
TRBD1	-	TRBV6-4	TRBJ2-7	TGTGCCAGGATAGCCGGGACAGGAGGCTCCAGCCCCTACGAGCAGTACTTC	CARIAGTGGSSPYEQYF
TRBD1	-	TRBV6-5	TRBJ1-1	TGTGCCAGCAGACGGGACAGGGGGAACACTGAAGCTTTCTTT	CASRRDRGNTEAFF
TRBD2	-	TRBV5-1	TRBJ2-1	TGCGCCAGCAGCCCGGGACTAGCCGCCAGTGTTGGTAATGAGCAGTTCTTC	CASSPGLAASVGNEQFF
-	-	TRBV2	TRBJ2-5	TGTGCCAGCAGTGAAACCCCGAGGGAGACCCAGTACTTC	CASSETPRETQYF
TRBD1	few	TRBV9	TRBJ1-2	TGTGCCAGCAGCGTAGGAGGGGGCGAACTCACCTTC	CASSVGGGELTF
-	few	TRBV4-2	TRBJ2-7	TGTGCCAGCAGCCAAGAAGTAGCGGCATCCTACGAGCAGTACTTC	CASSQEVAASYEQYF
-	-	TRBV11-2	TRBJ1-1	TGTGCCAGCAGCTCGAACACTGAAGCTTTCTTT	CASSSNTEAFF
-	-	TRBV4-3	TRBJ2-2	TGCGCCAGCAGCCAAGATCCGAGCGGGGAGCTGTTTTTT	CASSQDPSGELFF
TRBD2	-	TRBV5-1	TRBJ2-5	TGCGCCAGCAGCCCGGATGGGACTAGCGGACAAGAGACCCAGTACTTC	CASSPDGTSGQETQYF
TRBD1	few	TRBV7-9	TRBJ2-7	TGTGCCAGCAGCTTACAGGGGGCATACAACGAGCAGTACTTC	CASSLQGAYNEQYF
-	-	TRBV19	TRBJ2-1	TGTGCCAGTAACCTCGGACTGGGACAACGTCACAATGAGCAGTTCTTC	CASNLGLGQRHNEQFF
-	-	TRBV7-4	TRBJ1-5	TGTGCCAGCAGCTTAGTCGGACAGAGCAATCAGCCCCAGCATTTT	CASSLVGQSNQPQHF
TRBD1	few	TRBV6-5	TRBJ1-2	TGTGCCAGCCAAATGACAGGGGGTTTTGGCTACACCTTC	CASQMTGGFGYTF
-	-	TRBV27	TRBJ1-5	TGTGCCAGCAGCCCAGGGGTCGGCGTGAGTCAGCCCCAGCATTTT	CASSPGVGVSQPQHF